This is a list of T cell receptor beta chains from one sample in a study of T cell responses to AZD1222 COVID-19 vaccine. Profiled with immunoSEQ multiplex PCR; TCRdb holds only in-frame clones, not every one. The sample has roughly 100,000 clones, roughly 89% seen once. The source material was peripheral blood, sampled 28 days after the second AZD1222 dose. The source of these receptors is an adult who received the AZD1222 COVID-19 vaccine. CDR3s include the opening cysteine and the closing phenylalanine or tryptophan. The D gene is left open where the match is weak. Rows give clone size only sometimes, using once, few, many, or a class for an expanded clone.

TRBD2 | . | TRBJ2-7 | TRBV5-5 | TGTGCCAGCAGCCGCCGACTAGCGGGGGGATACTTC | CASSRRLAGGYF
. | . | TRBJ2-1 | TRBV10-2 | TGCGCCATTTCGGCCGCGGGGTACAATGAGCAGTTCTTC | CAISAAGYNEQFF
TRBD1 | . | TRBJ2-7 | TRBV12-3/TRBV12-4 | TGTGCCAGCAGTAGGACAGGAGTCTACGAGCAGTACTTC | CASSRTGVYEQYF
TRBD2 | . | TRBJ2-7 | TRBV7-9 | TGTGCCAGCAGCGGCAGCGCTAGCGGAGCCCTTAGTCCCTACGAGCAGTACTTC | CASSGSASGALSPYEQYF
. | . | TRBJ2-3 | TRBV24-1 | TGTGCCACCAGTGACCCCGGACGGGGTAGCACAGATACGCAGTATTTT | CATSDPGRGSTDTQYF
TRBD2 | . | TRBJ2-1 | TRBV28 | TGTGCCAGCAGTTTATTAACTAGCGGAAGCTCCTACAATGAGCAGTTCTTC | CASSLLTSGSSYNEQFF
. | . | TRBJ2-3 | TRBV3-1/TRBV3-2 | TGTGCCAGCAATTTCGAGGGAGGAACAGATACGCAGTATTTT | CASNFEGGTDTQYF
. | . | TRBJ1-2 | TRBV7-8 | TGTGCCAGCAGCTTAGGGACTAGGAACTATGGCTACACCTTC | CASSLGTRNYGYTF
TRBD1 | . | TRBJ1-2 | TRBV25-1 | TGTGCCAGCAGTGTCGCCGGGACAGGGGGCTTTGGCTACACCTTC | CASSVAGTGGFGYTF
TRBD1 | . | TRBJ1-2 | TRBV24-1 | TGTGCCACCAGTGATTTGGTAAGCGGAGGGGGCGGCTACACCTTC | CATSDLVSGGGGYTF
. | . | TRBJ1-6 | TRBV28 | TGTGCCAGCAGGTCGCTGACCCATTCACCCCTCCACTTT | CASRSLTHSPLHF
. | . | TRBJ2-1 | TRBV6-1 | TGTGCCAGCAGTGAATCGGGACCTCTCTCCTACAATGAGCAGTTCTTC | CASSESGPLSYNEQFF
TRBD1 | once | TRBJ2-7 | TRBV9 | TGTGCCAGCAGCGTAGCGGAGACAGGGACCTACGAGCAGTACTTC | CASSVAETGTYEQYF
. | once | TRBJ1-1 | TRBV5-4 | TGTGCCAGCAGCCCCCCAGAGAACACTGAAGCTTTCTTT | CASSPPENTEAFF
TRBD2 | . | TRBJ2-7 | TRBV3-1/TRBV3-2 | TGTGCCAGCAGCCAAGACCTCTTGGGGGCGGGAGGATCCTACGAGCAGTACTTC | CASSQDLLGAGGSYEQYF
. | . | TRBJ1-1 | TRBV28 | TGTGCCAGCCGGCCCCAAGCAGCCGGCACTGAAGCTTTCTTT | CASRPQAAGTEAFF
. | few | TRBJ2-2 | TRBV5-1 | TGCGCCAGCAGCTTGGGAGACAGGCCGAACACCGGGGAGCTGTTTTTT | CASSLGDRPNTGELFF
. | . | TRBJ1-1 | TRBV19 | TGTGCCAGTAGTATCTGGCAGATGAACACTGAAGCTTTCTTT | CASSIWQMNTEAFF
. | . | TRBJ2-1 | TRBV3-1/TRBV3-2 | TGTGCCAGCAGCCCCTGGAGTCCTGCCTACAATGAGCAGTTCTTC | CASSPWSPAYNEQFF
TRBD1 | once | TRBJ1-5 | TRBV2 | TGTGCCAGCAGTGCCGACAGGGGAGCCGATCAGCCCCAGCATTTT | CASSADRGADQPQHF
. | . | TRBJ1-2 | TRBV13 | TGTGCCAGCAGCGCCTCCAGGGGTCAAGGCTACACCTTC | CASSASRGQGYTF
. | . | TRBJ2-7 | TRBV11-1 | TGTGCCAGCAGCGAGACGGGAAGCTCCCTCGAGCAGTACTTC | CASSETGSSLEQYF
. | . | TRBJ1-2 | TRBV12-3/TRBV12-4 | TGTGCCAGCAGCCGTACCCGAGAGGGCTACACCTTC | CASSRTREGYTF
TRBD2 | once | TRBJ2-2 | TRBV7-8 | TGTGCCAGCAGCCCCCGCGGGACTAGCGATAACACCGGGGAGCTGTTTTTT | CASSPRGTSDNTGELFF
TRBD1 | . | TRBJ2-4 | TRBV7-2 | TGTGCCAGCAGCTTCGGACAGGGGCTAGGCAAAAACATTCAGTACTTC | CASSFGQGLGKNIQYF